These 12 T cell receptor beta chains were sequenced from one sample in a study of cytomegalovirus exposure and HLA in healthy donors. The primer mix had 60 Vbeta and 13 Jbeta primers. TCRdb keeps only in-frame clones here, not all; method: immunoSEQ multiplex PCR. The sample contains 120,000 or so clones, under 85% of which appear only once. The material sequenced was PBMCs. The receptors derive from a woman in her 50s in good health and CMV-seropositive.

The chain uses TRBV21-1 and TRBJ1-6; TRBD1, the D gene given by the table, was not confirmed from the DNA. TRBV21-1 is a listed pseudogene. This CDR3 spans 20 amino acids. CDR3 DNA: TGTGCCAGCAGCAATAAAGATGGTAGGTCAGGGGGCCCGTCGGGCTCACCCCTCCACTTT. This sequence encodes CASSNKDGRSGGPSGSPLHF.

The rearrangement uses TRBV6-5 and TRBJ1-5; D unresolved. CDR1 is MNHEY and CDR2 is SVGAGI in the germline V gene. The CDR3 runs to 14 residues. Trimming removed 0 bases from V and 6 bases from J, with 9 bases in between. The DNA for the CDR3 is TGTGCCAGCAGTTACTCGGCTAGAGGTCAGCCCCAGCATTTT. Translated: CASSYSARGQPQHF.

The chain carries TRBV19 and TRBJ2-1, with TRBD2 matching over 7 bases. This CDR3 contains 14 residues. Germline assignment: CDR1 LNHDA and CDR2 SQIVND (reference sequence). The trim removed 7 bases at V and 6 bases at J, leaving 9 bases unmatched. The CDR3 is CASTPGGGPNEQFF. The CDR3 DNA reads as TGTGCCAGTACTCCTGGGGGGGGTCCCAATGAGCAGTTCTTC.

This clone was detected a few times. The chain has TRBV6-6 and TRBJ2-7; 9 nucleotides align to TRBD1. This CDR3 has 15 residues. CDR1 is MNHNY and CDR2 is SVGAGI in the germline V gene (reference sequence). The trim removed 6 bases at V and 3 bases at J, leaving 9 bases unmatched. CDR3 protein: CASRKGQGIYYEQYF. For the CDR3, the DNA is TGTGCCAGCAGGAAAGGACAGGGGATCTACTACGAGCAGTACTTC.

A word on this clone: The junction departs from the called germline gene at one end, perhaps through a read error. The CDR3 loop is CTSTSGRTGDGTGELFF. The CDR3 nucleotides are TGTACCAGCACCTCAGGGCGGACAGGGGACGGGACCGGGGAGCTGTTTTTT. The V gene is TRBV7-6, the J gene TRBJ2-2, with TRBD1 matching over 9 bases. The germline gives CDR1 SGHVS, CDR2 FNYEAQ. The CDR3 loop spans 17 amino acids.

The chain couples TRBV19 to TRBJ2-1; 13 nucleotides align to TRBD2. The CDR3 is 13 amino acids. CDR1 is LNHDA and CDR2 is SQIVND in the germline V gene (reference sequence). Losses at the gene ends were 6 bases for V and 9 bases for J; bases not matched to a gene: 2. The CDR3 sequence is CASRGTSGIEQFF. The CDR3, as DNA: TGTGCCAGTAGGGGGACTAGCGGGATTGAGCAGTTCTTC.

The V and J genes are TRBV27 and TRBJ1-4, with a possible D match to TRBD1 (6 bases). V was pared by 5 bases and J by 0 bases, with 25 bases between. Germline V lookup: CDR1 MNHEY, CDR2 SMNVEV (reference sequence). The CDR3 has 20 residues. CDR3 coding DNA: TGTGCCAGCAGTCCGCACCCCGGGACATCGTTCGTTGCAACTAATGAAAAACTGTTTTTT. This codes for CASSPHPGTSFVATNEKLFF.

There are a few counts of this clone. The chain has TRBV15 and TRBJ1-6; TRBD1 matches 9 bases. The CDR3 is made up of 15 amino acids. CDR1 is LNHNV, CDR2 YYDKDF, per germline (reference sequence). The ends lost 0 bases at V and 9 bases at J; junction bases unmatched: 3. CDR3 DNA sequence: TGTGCCACCAGCAGAGATTTGGACAGGGGTTCACCCCTCCACTTT. This encodes CATSRDLDRGSPLHF.

The chain carries TRBV7-2 and TRBJ1-1; TRBD1 agrees at 7 bases. This CDR3 is built from 15 residues. J was trimmed by 0 bases and V by 4 bases; bases with no gene match: 5. Germline CDR1 reads SGHTA; CDR2 reads FQGNSA. The CDR3 nucleotides are TGTGCCAGCAGCTCAGACAGGGTCATGAACACTGAAGCTTTCTTT. It is translated as CASSSDRVMNTEAFF.

The chain joins TRBV19 to TRBJ1-2; TRBD1 aligns across 12 bases. The J segment lost 6 bases and the V segment lost 6 bases, leaving 5 bases of the junction unmatched. Germline V gene lookup returns CDR1 LNHDA and CDR2 SQIVND (reference sequence). This CDR3 has 14 residues. This CDR3 is CASRTGTGGHGYTF. For the CDR3, the DNA is TGTGCCAGTAGGACCGGGACAGGGGGCCATGGCTACACCTTC.

This clone turned up a few times. The V and J genes are TRBV27 and TRBJ2-7, with D tentatively TRBD2 (7 bases). There are 16 residues in the CDR3. CDR1 and CDR2 from the germline V gene are MNHEY and SMNVEV (reference sequence). Trimming removed 7 bases from V and 2 bases from J, with 21 bases in between. This CDR3 is CASIGTGASGAYEQYF. The CDR3 DNA is TGTGCCAGCATTGGCACGGGGGCTAGCGGAGCCTACGAGCAGTACTTC.

This chain links TRBV7-3 with TRBJ2-1; 7 nucleotides match TRBD2. From germline, CDR1 is SGHTA and CDR2 FQGTGA. The CDR3 is made up of 15 amino acids. After removal of 5 bases from V and 7 bases from J, the junction contained 11 bases not matched to a gene. The CDR3 loop is CASSRVAGDGNEQFF. The CDR3 coding sequence is TGTGCCAGCAGCCGAGTGGCGGGAGATGGGAATGAGCAGTTCTTC.